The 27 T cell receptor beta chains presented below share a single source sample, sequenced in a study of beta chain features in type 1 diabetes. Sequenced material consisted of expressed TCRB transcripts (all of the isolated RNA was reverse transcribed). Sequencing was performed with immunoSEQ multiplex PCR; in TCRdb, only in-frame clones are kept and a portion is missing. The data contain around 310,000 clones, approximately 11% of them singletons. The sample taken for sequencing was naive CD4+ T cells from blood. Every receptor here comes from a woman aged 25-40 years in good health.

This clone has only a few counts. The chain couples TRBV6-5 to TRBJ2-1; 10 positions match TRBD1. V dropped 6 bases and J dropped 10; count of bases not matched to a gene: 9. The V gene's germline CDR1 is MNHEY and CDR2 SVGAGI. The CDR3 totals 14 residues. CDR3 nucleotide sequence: TGTGCCAGCAGCTTCGGGACAGGGGCCGTGGAGCAGTTCTTC. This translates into CASSFGTGAVEQFF.

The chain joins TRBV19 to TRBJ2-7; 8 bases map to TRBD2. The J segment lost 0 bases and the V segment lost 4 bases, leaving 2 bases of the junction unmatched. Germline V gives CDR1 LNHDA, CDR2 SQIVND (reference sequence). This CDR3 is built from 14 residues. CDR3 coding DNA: TGTGCCAGTAGTAGAACTAGCGGCTCCTACGAGCAGTACTTC. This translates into CASSRTSGSYEQYF.

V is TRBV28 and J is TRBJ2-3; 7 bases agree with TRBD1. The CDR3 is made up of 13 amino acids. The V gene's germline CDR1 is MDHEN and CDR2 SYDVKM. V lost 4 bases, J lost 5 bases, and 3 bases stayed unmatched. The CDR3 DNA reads TGTGCCAGCAGTTCGACAGGGTTAGATACGCAGTATTTT. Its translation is CASSSTGLDTQYF.

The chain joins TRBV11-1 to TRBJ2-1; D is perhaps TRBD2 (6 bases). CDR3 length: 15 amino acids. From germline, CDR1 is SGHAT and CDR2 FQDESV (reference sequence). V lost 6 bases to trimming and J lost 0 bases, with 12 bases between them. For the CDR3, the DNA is TGTGCCAGCAGTCAAACCGGGAGCTCCTACAATGAGCAGTTCTTC. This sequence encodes CASSQTGSSYNEQFF.

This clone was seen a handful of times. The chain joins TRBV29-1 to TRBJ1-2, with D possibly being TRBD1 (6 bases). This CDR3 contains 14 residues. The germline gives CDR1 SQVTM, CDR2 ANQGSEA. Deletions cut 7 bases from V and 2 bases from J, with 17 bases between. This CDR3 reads CSGGGQGQNYGYTF. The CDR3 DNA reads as TGCAGCGGGGGGGGGCAGGGACAAAACTATGGCTACACCTTC.

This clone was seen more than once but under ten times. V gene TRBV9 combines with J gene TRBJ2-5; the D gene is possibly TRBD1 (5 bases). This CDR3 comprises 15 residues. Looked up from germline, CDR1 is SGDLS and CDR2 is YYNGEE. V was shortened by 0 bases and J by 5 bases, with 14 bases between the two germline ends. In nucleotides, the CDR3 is TGTGCCAGCAGCGTAGCTTTTGGGCAGGGTGAGACCCAGTACTTC. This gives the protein CASSVAFGQGETQYF.

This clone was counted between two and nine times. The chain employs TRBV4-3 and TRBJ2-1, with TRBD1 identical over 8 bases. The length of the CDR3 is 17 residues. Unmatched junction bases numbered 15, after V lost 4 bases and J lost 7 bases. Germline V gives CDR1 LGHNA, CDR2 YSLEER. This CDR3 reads CASSRQGSGKVRNEQFF. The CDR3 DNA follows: TGCGCCAGCAGCCGACAGGGGTCGGGAAAAGTCAGGAATGAGCAGTTCTTC.

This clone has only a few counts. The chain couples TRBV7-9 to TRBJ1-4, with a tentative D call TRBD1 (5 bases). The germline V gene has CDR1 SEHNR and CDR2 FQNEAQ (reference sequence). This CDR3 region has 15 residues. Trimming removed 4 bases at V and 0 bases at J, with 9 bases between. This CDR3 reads CASSSPGSTNEKLFF. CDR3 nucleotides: TGTGCCAGCAGCTCCCCAGGGTCAACTAATGAAAAACTGTTTTTT.

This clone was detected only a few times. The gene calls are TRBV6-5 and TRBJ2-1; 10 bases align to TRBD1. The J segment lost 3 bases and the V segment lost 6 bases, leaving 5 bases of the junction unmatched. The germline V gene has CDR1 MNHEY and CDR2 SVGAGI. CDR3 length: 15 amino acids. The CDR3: CASSRQGANYNEQFF. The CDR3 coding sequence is TGTGCCAGCAGCCGACAGGGGGCTAACTACAATGAGCAGTTCTTC.

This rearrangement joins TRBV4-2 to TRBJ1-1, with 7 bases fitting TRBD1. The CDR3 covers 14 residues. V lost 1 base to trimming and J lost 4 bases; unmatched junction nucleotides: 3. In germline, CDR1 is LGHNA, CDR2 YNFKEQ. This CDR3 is CASSQGDRATEAFF. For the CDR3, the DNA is TGTGCCAGCAGCCAAGGAGACAGGGCCACTGAAGCTTTCTTT.

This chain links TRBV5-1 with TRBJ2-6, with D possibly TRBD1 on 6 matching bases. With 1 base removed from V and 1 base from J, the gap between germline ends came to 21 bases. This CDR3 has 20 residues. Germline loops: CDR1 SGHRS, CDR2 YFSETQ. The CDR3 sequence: CASSLKLDQGRRSGANVLTF. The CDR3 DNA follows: TGCGCCAGCAGCTTGAAGTTGGATCAGGGGCGCAGGTCTGGGGCCAACGTCCTGACTTTC.

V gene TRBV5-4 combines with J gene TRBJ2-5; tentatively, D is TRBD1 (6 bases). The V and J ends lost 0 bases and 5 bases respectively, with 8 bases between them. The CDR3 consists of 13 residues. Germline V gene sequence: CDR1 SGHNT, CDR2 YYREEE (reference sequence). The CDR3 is CASSLEGVETQYF. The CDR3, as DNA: TGTGCCAGCAGCTTGGAGGGGGTGGAGACCCAGTACTTC.

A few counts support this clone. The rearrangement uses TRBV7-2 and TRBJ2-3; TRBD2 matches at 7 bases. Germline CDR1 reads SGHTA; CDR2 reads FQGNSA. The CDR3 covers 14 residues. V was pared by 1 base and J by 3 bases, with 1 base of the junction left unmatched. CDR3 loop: CASSLVGGTDTQYF. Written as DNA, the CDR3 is TGTGCCAGCAGCTTAGTGGGGGGGACAGATACGCAGTATTTT.

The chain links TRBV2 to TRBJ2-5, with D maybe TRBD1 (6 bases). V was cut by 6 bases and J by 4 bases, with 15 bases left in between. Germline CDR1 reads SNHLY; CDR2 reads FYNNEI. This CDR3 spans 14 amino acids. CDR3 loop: CASRKPGHIETQYF. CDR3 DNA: TGTGCCAGCAGAAAACCGGGACACATAGAGACCCAGTACTTC.

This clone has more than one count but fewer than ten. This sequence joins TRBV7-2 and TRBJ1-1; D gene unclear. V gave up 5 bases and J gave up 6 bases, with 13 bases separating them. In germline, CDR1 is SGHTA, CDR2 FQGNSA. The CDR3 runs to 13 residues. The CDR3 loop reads CASSQLVASEAFF. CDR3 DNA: TGTGCCAGCAGCCAGTTGGTGGCATCTGAAGCTTTCTTT.

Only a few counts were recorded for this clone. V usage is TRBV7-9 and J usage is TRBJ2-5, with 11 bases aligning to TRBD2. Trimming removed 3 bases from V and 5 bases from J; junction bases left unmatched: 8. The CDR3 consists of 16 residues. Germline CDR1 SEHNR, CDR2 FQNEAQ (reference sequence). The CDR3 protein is CASSLRRTSGSETQYF. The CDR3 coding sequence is TGTGCCAGCAGCTTGCGCCGTACTAGCGGGAGTGAGACCCAGTACTTC.

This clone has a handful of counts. CDR3 protein: CARNRHRGMGYEQYF. The CDR3 DNA reads as TGTGCCAGAAACCGACACAGGGGGATGGGGTACGAGCAGTACTTC. V gene TRBV4-2 combines with J gene TRBJ2-7; 8 bases fit TRBD1. V shed 9 bases, J shed 4 bases, and the junction held 14 bases outside the gene matches. Germline V CDR1 and CDR2: LGHNA, YNFKEQ. The CDR3 spans 15 residues.

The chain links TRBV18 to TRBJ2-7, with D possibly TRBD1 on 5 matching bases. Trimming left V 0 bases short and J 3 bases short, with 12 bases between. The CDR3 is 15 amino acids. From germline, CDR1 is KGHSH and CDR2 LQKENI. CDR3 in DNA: TGTGCCAGCTCACCACCGTGGCAGGGCGTCTACGAGCAGTACTTC. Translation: CASSPPWQGVYEQYF.

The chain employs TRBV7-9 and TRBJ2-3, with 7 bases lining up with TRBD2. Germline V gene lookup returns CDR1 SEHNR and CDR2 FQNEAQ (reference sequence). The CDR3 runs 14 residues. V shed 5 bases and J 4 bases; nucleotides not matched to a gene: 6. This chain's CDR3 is CASSRTSLSDTQYF. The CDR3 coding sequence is TGTGCCAGCAGCCGGACTAGTTTGTCAGATACGCAGTATTTT.

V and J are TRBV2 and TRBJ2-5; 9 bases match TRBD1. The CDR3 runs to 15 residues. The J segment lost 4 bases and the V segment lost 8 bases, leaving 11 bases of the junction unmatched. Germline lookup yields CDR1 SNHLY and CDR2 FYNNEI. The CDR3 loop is CASSGATGGIETQYF. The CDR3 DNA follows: TGTGCCAGCTCTGGTGCGACAGGGGGGATAGAGACCCAGTACTTC.

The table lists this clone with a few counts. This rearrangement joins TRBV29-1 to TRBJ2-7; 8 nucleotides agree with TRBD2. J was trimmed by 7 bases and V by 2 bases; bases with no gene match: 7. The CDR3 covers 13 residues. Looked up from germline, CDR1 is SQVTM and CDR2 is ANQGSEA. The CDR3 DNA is TGCAGCGTTGAATCAGCGGGAGAGCAGGAGCAGTACTTC. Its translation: CSVESAGEQEQYF.

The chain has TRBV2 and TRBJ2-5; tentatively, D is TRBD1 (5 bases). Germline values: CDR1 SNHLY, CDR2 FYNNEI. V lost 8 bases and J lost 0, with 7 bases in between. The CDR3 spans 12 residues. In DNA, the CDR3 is TGTGCCAGCGCAGGGTACCAAGAGACCCAGTACTTC. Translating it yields CASAGYQETQYF. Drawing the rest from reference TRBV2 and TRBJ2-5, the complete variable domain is EPEVTQTPSHQVTQMGQEVILRCVPISNHLYFYWYRQILGQKVEFLVSFYNNEISEKSEIFDDQFSVERPDGSNFTLKIRSTKLEDSAMYFCASAGYQETQYFGPGTRLLVL.

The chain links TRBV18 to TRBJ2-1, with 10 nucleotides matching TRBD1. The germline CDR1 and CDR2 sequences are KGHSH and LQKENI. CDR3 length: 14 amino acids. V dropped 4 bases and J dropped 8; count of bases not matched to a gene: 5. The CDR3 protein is CASSLPGQGYEQFF. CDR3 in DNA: TGTGCCAGCTCACTGCCGGGACAGGGGTATGAGCAGTTCTTC.

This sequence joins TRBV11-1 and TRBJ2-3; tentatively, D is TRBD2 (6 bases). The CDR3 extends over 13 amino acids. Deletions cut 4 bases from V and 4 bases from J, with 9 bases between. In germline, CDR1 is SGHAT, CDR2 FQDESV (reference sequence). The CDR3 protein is CASSSRLADTQYF. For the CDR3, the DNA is TGTGCCAGCAGCTCCCGACTAGCAGATACGCAGTATTTT.

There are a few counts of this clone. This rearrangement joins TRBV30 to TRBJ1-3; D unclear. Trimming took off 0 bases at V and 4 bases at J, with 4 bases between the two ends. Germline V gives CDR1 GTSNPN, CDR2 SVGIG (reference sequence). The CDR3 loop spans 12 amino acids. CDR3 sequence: CAWSVFGNTIYF. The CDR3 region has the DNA TGTGCCTGGAGTGTCTTCGGAAACACCATATATTTT.

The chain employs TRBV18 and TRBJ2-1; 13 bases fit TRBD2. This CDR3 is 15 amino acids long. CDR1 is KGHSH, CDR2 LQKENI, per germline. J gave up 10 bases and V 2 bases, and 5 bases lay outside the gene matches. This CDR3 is CASSPVTLAGGEQFF. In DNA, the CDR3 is TGTGCCAGCTCACCAGTCACACTAGCGGGAGGGGAGCAGTTCTTC.

The CDR3 protein is CASSADRFYEQYF. CDR3 nucleotides: TGTGCCAGCAGCGCCGACAGGTTTTACGAGCAGTACTTC. The rearrangement joins TRBV5-4 to TRBJ2-7; possibly TRBD1 for D (6 bases). This CDR3 region has 13 residues. The V end was cut by 4 bases, the J end by 4 bases, with 12 bases between. Germline values: CDR1 SGHNT, CDR2 YYREEE (reference sequence).